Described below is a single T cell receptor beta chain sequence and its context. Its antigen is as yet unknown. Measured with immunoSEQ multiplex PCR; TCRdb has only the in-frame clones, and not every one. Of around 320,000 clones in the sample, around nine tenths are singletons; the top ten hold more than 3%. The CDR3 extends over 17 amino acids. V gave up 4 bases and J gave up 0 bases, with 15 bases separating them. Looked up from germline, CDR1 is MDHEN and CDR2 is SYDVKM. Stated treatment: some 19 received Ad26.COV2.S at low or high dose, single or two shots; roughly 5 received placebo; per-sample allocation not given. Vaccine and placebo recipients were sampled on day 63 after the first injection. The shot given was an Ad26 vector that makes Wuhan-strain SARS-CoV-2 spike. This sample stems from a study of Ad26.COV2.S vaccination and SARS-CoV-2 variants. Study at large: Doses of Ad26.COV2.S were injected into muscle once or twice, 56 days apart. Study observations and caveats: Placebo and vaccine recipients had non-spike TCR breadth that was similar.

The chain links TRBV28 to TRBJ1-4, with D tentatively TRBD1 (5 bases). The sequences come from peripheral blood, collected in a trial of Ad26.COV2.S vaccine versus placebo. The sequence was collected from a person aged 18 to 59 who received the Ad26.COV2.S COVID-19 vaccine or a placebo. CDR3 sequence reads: CASSYSWGGPTNEKLFF. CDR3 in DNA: TGTGCCAGCAGTTATTCGTGGGGGGGACCAACTAATGAAAAACTGTTTTTT.